Below, 24 T cell receptor beta chains from the same sample are listed, as sequenced in a study of T cells expressing NK-cell markers. TCRdb re-called the 5' RACE reads, yielding one record per CDR3 amino acid sequence without DNA. The sample data list 300,000 to 450,000 distinct CDR3 sequences. Source material: blood T cells: a sorted CD56 or NKG2C T cell subset, CD4+ or CD8+ T cells, or bulk PBMC T cells (not recorded which). The source of these receptors is a man aged 18-70 years in good health.

This sequence joins TRBV27 and TRBJ1-1. The CDR3 is made up of 13 amino acids. CDR1 is MNHEY and CDR2 is SMNVEV in the germline V gene (reference sequence). Here the CDR3 reads CASSLSSWQKAFF.

V and J are TRBV20-1 and TRBJ2-2. The CDR3 sequence is 15 residues long. Germline assignment: CDR1 DFQATT and CDR2 SNEGSKA (reference sequence). This CDR3 is CSARVLGTYTGELFF.

V and J are TRBV12-3 or TRBV12-4 and TRBJ2-3. CDR3 size: 15 residues. CDR3 protein: CASSLKPQTLDTQYF.

The rearrangement joins TRBV5-1 to TRBJ2-2; there is no DNA to check the TCRdb D call of TRBD1. The CDR3 runs 14 residues. Germline CDR1 reads SGHRS; CDR2 reads YFSETQ. The CDR3 here is CASSPDREPGELFF.

The V call is TRBV15, the J call TRBJ2-3; TCRdb's assignment of TRBD1 cannot be checked, as there is no DNA. The germline gives CDR1 LNHNV, CDR2 YYDKDF (reference sequence). CDR3 length: 16 residues. This chain's CDR3 is CATSRDVGRDGDTQYF. The whole variable domain, filled in from reference TRBV15 and TRBJ2-3, reads DAMVIQNPRYQVTQFGKPVTLSCSQTLNHNVMYWYQQKSSQAPKLLFHYYDKDFNNEADTPDNFQSRRPNTSFCFLDIRSPGLGDTAMYLCATSRDVGRDGDTQYFGPGTRLTVL.

V is TRBV12-3 or TRBV12-4 and J is TRBJ2-5. The CDR3 totals 14 residues. The CDR3: CASTLGSADRAQYF.

This chain links TRBV7-9 with TRBJ2-1; the D call from TCRdb, TRBD1, cannot be confirmed without DNA. The length of the CDR3 is 16 residues. The germline V gene has CDR1 SEHNR and CDR2 FQNEAQ (reference sequence). The CDR3 reads CASSFQIGQGWNEQFF.

The V gene is TRBV27, the J gene TRBJ1-6; as DNA is missing, the TRBD1 call by TCRdb cannot be tested. Germline assignment: CDR1 MNHEY and CDR2 SMNVEV (reference sequence). The CDR3 has 16 residues. The CDR3: CASRRKWDSFNSPLHF.

The CDR3 here is CASSVSRGTNEKLFF. The J gene is TRBJ1-4, the V gene TRBV2; the TRBD1 assignment by TCRdb is unverifiable without DNA. The CDR3 consists of 15 residues. CDR1 SNHLY and CDR2 FYNNEI come from the germline V gene.

The V call is TRBV3-1, the J call TRBJ2-7; TCRdb designates TRBD2, a call that cannot be tested without DNA. There are 16 residues in the CDR3. CDR1 LGHDT and CDR2 YNNKEL come from the germline V gene (reference sequence). Here the CDR3 reads CASSQGLAPTGREQYF.

CDR3 region: CSATTGLAGTDTQYF. V gene TRBV20-1 combines with J gene TRBJ2-3; TCRdb gives TRBD2 as the D gene, but with no DNA this cannot be confirmed. The CDR3 loop spans 15 amino acids. CDR1 and CDR2 (germline): DFQATT, SNEGSKA (reference sequence).

The chain is built from TRBV5-1 and TRBJ1-2; TCRdb selects TRBD1, and the lack of DNA leaves this call unchecked. CDR3 length equals 16 residues. The germline gives CDR1 SGHRS, CDR2 YFSETQ. The CDR3 loop is CASSLADSISNYGYTF.

This chain uses TRBV12-3 or TRBV12-4 with TRBJ1-1; TCRdb gives TRBD1 as the D gene, but with no DNA this cannot be confirmed. This CDR3 has 16 amino acids. Here the CDR3 reads CASSFPTGIGNTEAFF.

J is TRBJ2-1 and V is TRBV12-3 or TRBV12-4; TCRdb gives TRBD1 as the D gene, but with no DNA this cannot be confirmed. This CDR3 region has 15 residues. CDR3: CASGKQGSSYNEQFF.

The chain joins TRBV3-1 to TRBJ2-5; lacking DNA, the TRBD2 call made by TCRdb goes unchecked. Germline values: CDR1 LGHDT, CDR2 YNNKEL (reference sequence). The CDR3 is made up of 17 amino acids. The CDR3 is CASSPSWGSGGQETQYF.

The V call is TRBV29-1, the J call TRBJ1-2. The CDR3 is made up of 12 amino acids. Germline assignment: CDR1 SQVTM and CDR2 ANQGSEA. The CDR3 reads CSVQRDYYGYTF.

This sequence joins TRBV5-1 and TRBJ2-5. The CDR3 contains 13 residues. CDR1 SGHRS and CDR2 YFSETQ come from the germline V gene. The CDR3 loop is CASSLSSWETQYF.

V is TRBV20-1 and J is TRBJ1-4; lacking DNA, the TRBD1 call made by TCRdb goes unchecked. CDR1 is DFQATT and CDR2 is SNEGSKA in the germline V gene (reference sequence). The CDR3 has 11 residues. The CDR3 sequence is CSAPRQEKLFF.

CDR3 region: CASSEEGLRTNEQFF. V usage is TRBV6-1 and J usage is TRBJ2-1. The germline V gene has CDR1 MNHNS and CDR2 SASEGT. This CDR3 is 15 amino acids long.

The chain couples TRBV14 to TRBJ1-6. Germline CDR1 and CDR2: SGHDN and FVKESK. The CDR3 runs 16 residues. CDR3: CASSHRWTSYNSPLHF.

The V call is TRBV27, the J call TRBJ2-7; without DNA, the TCRdb call of TRBD1 cannot be checked. Germline loops: CDR1 MNHEY, CDR2 SMNVEV (reference sequence). The CDR3 is 16 amino acids. The CDR3 here is CASKSSRQGNLYEQYF.

The chain joins TRBV3-1 to TRBJ2-7; absent DNA, TCRdb's TRBD2 call cannot be checked. This CDR3 spans 15 amino acids. Germline V lookup: CDR1 LGHDT, CDR2 YNNKEL (reference sequence). CDR3: CASSLGLADTYEQYF.

This rearrangement joins TRBV7-9 to TRBJ2-7; there is no DNA to check the TCRdb D call of TRBD1. Germline CDR1 and CDR2: SEHNR and FQNEAQ (reference sequence). The CDR3 runs to 15 residues. The CDR3 sequence is CASSLLSGTRYEQYF.

The chain has TRBV6-2 or TRBV6-3 and TRBJ2-7; TCRdb proposes TRBD1, but this gene call is untestable without DNA. The CDR3 is made up of 17 amino acids. Germline V lookup: CDR1 MNHEY, CDR2 SVGEGT. CDR3 sequence reads: CASSRHRGSGAFYEQYF.